The 24 T cell receptor beta chains reported below all come from one sample, sequenced in a study of T cells in Graves' hyperthyroidism and ophthalmopathy. Regions amplified from RNA transcripts were the TCR beta CDR3 regions. With the HTBI primer set, the TCR CDR3 went through a first round of RT-PCR. TCRdb ran MiXCR on the multiplex PCR reads and lists one entry per CDR3 protein. The sample comprises around 400,000 distinct CDR3 sequences, around 16% of which are singletons, and around 30% rests with the top ten. The sequenced sample was blood. The receptors originated from a woman between 18 and 29 years old with Graves' hyperthyroidism that later progressed to Graves' ophthalmopathy.

Points on this clonotype: This sequence may be a read error, since a much larger clone differs from it by one base. The V gene is TRBV20-1, the J gene TRBJ2-1, with 8 nucleotides matching TRBD2. Germline V gene lookup returns CDR1 DFQATT and CDR2 SNEGSKA (reference sequence). The CDR3 is 16 amino acids. V lost 1 base, J lost 5 bases, and 10 bases stayed unmatched. In DNA, the CDR3 is TGCAGTGCTAGAGTCGAAACTAGCGGAACCGACAATGAGCAGTTCTTC. As protein: CSARVETSGTDNEQFF.

The table lists this clonotype with a few counts. The rearrangement links TRBV24-1 to TRBJ2-7, with TRBD1 matching over 8 bases. There are 16 residues in the CDR3. The germline CDR1 and CDR2 sequences are KGHDR and SFDVKD. J was trimmed by 2 bases and V by 2 bases; bases with no gene match: 7. The CDR3: CATSDSGWTGTYEQYF. In nucleotides, the CDR3 is TGTGCCACCAGTGATTCGGGGTGGACAGGGACCTACGAGCAGTACTTC.

Many counts were recorded for this clonotype. The J gene is TRBJ2-1, the V gene TRBV15; D remains unclear. CDR1 and CDR2 from the germline V gene are LNHNV and YYDKDF (reference sequence). The CDR3 length is 13 residues. With 7 bases removed from V and 2 bases from J, the gap between germline ends came to 9 bases. In nucleotides, the CDR3 is TGTGCCACCAACTCCCCGCCCTACAATGAGCAGTTCTTC. Protein: CATNSPPYNEQFF.

A few counts support this clonotype. The V gene is TRBV4-2, the J gene TRBJ2-7; D is perhaps TRBD1 (6 bases). The CDR3 is 15 amino acids. Germline V CDR1 and CDR2: LGHNA, YNFKEQ. Trimming left V 2 bases short and J 0 bases short, with 11 bases between. The CDR3 is CASSQTGTPSYEQYF. CDR3 sequence (DNA): TGTGCCAGCAGCCAAACAGGGACCCCCTCCTACGAGCAGTACTTC.

This clonotype was detected only a few times. The chain couples TRBV6-1 to TRBJ1-6; no reliable D call. V lost 2 bases to trimming and J lost 7 bases, with 6 bases between them. The germline CDR1 and CDR2 sequences are MNHNS and SASEGT. CDR3 size: 13 residues. The CDR3 bases are TGTGCCAGCAGTGAACGGGAGAATTCACCCCTCCACTTT. Translation: CASSERENSPLHF.

V usage is TRBV29-1 and J usage is TRBJ2-5; TRBD1 matches at 7 bases. The V gene's germline CDR1 is SQVTM and CDR2 ANQGSEA. The V segment lost 6 bases and the J segment 2 bases; nucleotides outside the gene matches: 12. The CDR3 contains 15 residues. The CDR3 region is CSVERQGGRQETQYF. In nucleotides, the CDR3 is TGCAGCGTCGAAAGACAGGGCGGTCGACAAGAGACCCAGTACTTC.

This chain joins TRBV20-1 and TRBJ2-7, with TRBD2 identical over 9 bases. This CDR3 region has 13 residues. With V trimmed by 6 bases and J by 6 bases, 9 bases remained unmatched. From germline, CDR1 is DFQATT and CDR2 SNEGSKA (reference sequence). DNA for the CDR3: TGCAGTGCGGTAGCGGGAGTGTCTGGCGAGCAGTACTTC. Protein product: CSAVAGVSGEQYF.

This clonotype came up many times. The gene calls are TRBV2 and TRBJ2-2; TRBD2 aligns across 7 bases. The CDR3 consists of 15 residues. Germline-derived CDR1 and CDR2 are SNHLY and FYNNEI. V dropped 6 bases and J dropped 3; count of bases not matched to a gene: 7. CDR3 sequence: CASRKSGTYTGELFF. CDR3 coding DNA: TGTGCCAGCAGGAAAAGCGGGACCTACACCGGGGAGCTGTTTTTT.

This clonotype was seen repeatedly, ten times or more. The chain carries TRBV28 and TRBJ1-1; 8 positions agree with TRBD1. The germline CDR1 and CDR2 sequences are MDHEN and SYDVKM. The CDR3 totals 17 residues. V was clipped by 3 bases and J by 2 bases; unmatched bases: 11. The CDR3, as DNA: TGTGCCAGCAGTTTTTTAGGACAGGGCGTATACAACACTGAAGCTTTCTTT. It translates to CASSFLGQGVYNTEAFF.

This chain links TRBV6-1 with TRBJ2-7; no clear D gene. Germline CDR1 reads MNHNS; CDR2 reads SASEGT. This CDR3 has 15 residues. Between the trimmed V and J ends, which lost 5 bases and 0 bases, there was a span of 14 bases. CDR3 sequence: CASSLRTRSSYEQYF. The CDR3 DNA is TGTGCCAGCAGTCTCCGGACCCGGAGCTCCTACGAGCAGTACTTC.

This clonotype has just a few counts. The CDR3 DNA is TGTGCCACCAGCAGAGATGGTTATGAAAAACTGTTTTTT. Amino acids: CATSRDGYEKLFF. The rearrangement links TRBV15 to TRBJ1-4; no definite D call. The V and J ends lost 0 bases and 6 bases respectively, with 5 bases between them. Germline V gives CDR1 LNHNV, CDR2 YYDKDF (reference sequence). CDR3 length: 13 residues.

This clonotype occurred many times. The V and J genes are TRBV2 and TRBJ2-3; possible D gene TRBD2, 6 bases. There are 15 residues in the CDR3. The V end was cut by 4 bases, the J end by 3 bases, with 14 bases between. Germline assignment: CDR1 SNHLY and CDR2 FYNNEI. DNA for the CDR3: TGTGCCAGCAGTGCTTTAGCGGCATTGACAGATACGCAGTATTTT. Its protein is CASSALAALTDTQYF.

This clonotype was detected only a few times. The genes are TRBV15 and TRBJ1-2; perhaps TRBD1 as D (5 bases). The V end lost 7 bases, the J end lost 1 base, and 10 bases lay between the germline ends. The germline V gene encodes CDR1 LNHNV and CDR2 YYDKDF (reference sequence). CDR3 size: 13 residues. The CDR3 sequence is CATTGTHNYGYTF. The CDR3 DNA reads as TGTGCCACCACAGGGACCCATAACTATGGCTACACCTTC.

This clonotype was seen at least ten times. The chain is built from TRBV5-6 and TRBJ1-5, with TRBD1 identical over 9 bases. In germline, CDR1 is SGHDT, CDR2 YYEEEE. The V and J ends lost 0 bases and 6 bases, in that order; junction bases with no gene match: 1. The CDR3 extends over 14 amino acids. The CDR3 coding sequence is TGTGCCAGCAGCTTGGCGACAGGGGGTCAGCCCCAGCATTTT. Its protein product is CASSLATGGQPQHF.

This clonotype was counted many times. V gene TRBV15 combines with J gene TRBJ2-5; D may correspond to TRBD1 or TRBD2 (6 bases each). The CDR3 is 16 amino acids. The V end lost 5 bases, the J end lost 4 bases, and 20 bases lay between the germline ends. Per germline, CDR1 LNHNV and CDR2 YYDKDF (reference sequence). CDR3 in DNA: TGTGCCACCAGCGGAGGGGGTCGTTGGGGGAGAGAGACCCAGTACTTC. Protein: CATSGGGRWGRETQYF.

This clonotype appeared many times. This sequence joins TRBV18 and TRBJ2-1; D tentatively reads TRBD1 or TRBD2 (6 bases each). This CDR3 region has 14 residues. From germline, CDR1 is KGHSH and CDR2 LQKENI. V dropped 2 bases and J dropped 8 bases, with 13 bases sitting between them. The CDR3 DNA is TGTGCCAGCTCACCAGGGACTTGGGGGCATGAGCAGTTCTTC. Its protein is CASSPGTWGHEQFF.

This clonotype was seen many times. V and J are TRBV12-3 or TRBV12-4 and TRBJ1-3; D is unclear. The length of the CDR3 is 14 residues. The ends were cut back, 6 bases at V and 0 bases at J, with 9 bases in the middle. Written as DNA, the CDR3 is TGTGCCAGCAGCCCTCTTCCCTCTGGAAACACCATATATTTT. This sequence encodes CASSPLPSGNTIYF.

This clonotype was observed a few times. The genes are TRBV7-9 and TRBJ2-5; TRBD1 might be the D (6 bases). The CDR3 totals 15 residues. V lost 1 base and J 2 bases, leaving 11 bases between the germline ends. Per germline, CDR1 SEHNR and CDR2 FQNEAQ (reference sequence). This CDR3 reads CASSLVQGAQETQYF. CDR3 nucleotides: TGTGCCAGCAGCTTAGTACAGGGTGCACAAGAGACCCAGTACTTC.

To note about this clonotype: A much more abundant neighbour one base away suggests this may be a read error. The V gene is TRBV5-1, the J gene TRBJ1-2, with D possibly being TRBD1 (5 bases). V lost 0 bases to trimming and J lost 4 bases, with 16 bases between them. CDR1 is SGHRS and CDR2 is YFSETQ in the germline V gene. The CDR3 runs to 16 residues. The chain's CDR3 is CASSLALAGPSYGYTF. The CDR3 nucleotides are TGCGCCAGCAGCTTGGCCTTGGCAGGGCCAAGCTATGGCTACACCTTC.

The table lists this clonotype with many counts. The chain carries TRBV12-3 or TRBV12-4 and TRBJ2-5; D not resolved. Trimming stripped 4 bases from V and 7 bases from J, with 13 bases between. The CDR3 covers 13 residues. The CDR3 sequence is CASSSPIRGTQYF. DNA of the CDR3: TGTGCCAGCAGTTCCCCAATACGCGGGACCCAGTACTTC.

The chain joins TRBV30 to TRBJ2-1; 9 bases fit TRBD2. Trimming at V came to 0 bases and at J to 3 bases, leaving 3 bases not matched to a gene. This CDR3 has 15 residues. Germline loops: CDR1 GTSNPN, CDR2 SVGIG (reference sequence). For the CDR3, the DNA is TGTGCCTGGAGTGTAGCTAGCGGGAACTACAATGAGCAGTTCTTC. Its translation is CAWSVASGNYNEQFF.

This chain links TRBV19 with TRBJ1-2; D remains unclear. The CDR3 totals 14 residues. Germline assignment: CDR1 LNHDA and CDR2 SQIVND (reference sequence). V dropped 5 bases and J dropped 0 bases, with 10 bases sitting between them. The CDR3 DNA sequence: TGTGCCAGTAGTCAAGGAGAAGCTAACTATGGCTACACCTTC. Translation: CASSQGEANYGYTF.

This clonotype has more than one count but fewer than ten. The chain is built from TRBV20-1 and TRBJ1-5; possibly TRBD1 for D (5 bases). Germline CDR1 reads DFQATT; CDR2 reads SNEGSKA (reference sequence). The germline V and J ends were trimmed by 6 bases and 3 bases, with 12 bases remaining between them. The CDR3 is 13 amino acids. The CDR3 is CSAIGGPNQPQHF. CDR3 nucleotides: TGCAGTGCCATCGGGGGACCCAATCAGCCCCAGCATTTT.

This clonotype showed up many times. The chain couples TRBV28 to TRBJ1-4; 8 bases map to TRBD1. J gave up 2 bases and V 5 bases, and 7 bases lay outside the gene matches. Germline V gives CDR1 MDHEN, CDR2 SYDVKM. The CDR3 consists of 16 residues. CDR3 coding DNA: TGTGCCAGCAGTCCGCGGACAGGGAGGACTAATGAAAAACTGTTTTTT. Protein sequence: CASSPRTGRTNEKLFF.